The clone carrying this TCR beta chain was observed a handful of times. Antigen unknown. This specimen comes from a study of beta chain features in type 1 diabetes. Sequencing targeted expressed TCRB transcripts, as all isolated RNA had been reverse transcribed. Some clones are missing from TCRdb's copy, which holds only in-frame ones; the method was immunoSEQ multiplex PCR. Among more than 300,000 clones, over 9% were seen once, and the ten largest hold about 0.6%. Germline V gene lookup returns CDR1 SGHNT and CDR2 YENEEA. CDR3 size: 13 residues. Trimming left V 0 bases short and J 5 bases short, with 6 bases between. Notes on the study in general: Moderately but significantly shorter TCRB CDR3s were found in Type 1 diabetes patients in all four CD4+ subsets.

The chain links TRBV11-3 to TRBJ2-3; D is unclear. Sequenced material: central memory CD4+ T cells from blood. The receptor comes from a young man with type 1 diabetes. CDR3 nucleotides: TGTGCCAGCAGCTTAGATTTGCGAGATACGCAGTATTTT. Translating gives CASSLDLRDTQYF.